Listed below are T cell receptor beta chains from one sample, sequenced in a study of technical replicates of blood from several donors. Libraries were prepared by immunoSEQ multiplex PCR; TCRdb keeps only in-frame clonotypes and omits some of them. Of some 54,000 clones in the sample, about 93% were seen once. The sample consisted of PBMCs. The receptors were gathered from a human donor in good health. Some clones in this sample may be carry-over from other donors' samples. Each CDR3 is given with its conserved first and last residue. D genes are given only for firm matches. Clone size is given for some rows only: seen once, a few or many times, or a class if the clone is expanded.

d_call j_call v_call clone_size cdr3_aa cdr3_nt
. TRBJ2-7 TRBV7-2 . CASSGGTPLEQYF TGTGCCAGCAGCGGAGGGACCCCGCTCGAGCAGTACTTC
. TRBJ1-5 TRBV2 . CASSGQAREPQHF TGTGCCAGCAGTGGACAGGCCCGAGAGCCCCAGCATTTT
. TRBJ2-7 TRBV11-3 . CASSSYDRPYEQYF TGTGCCAGCAGCTCCTATGACAGGCCCTACGAGCAGTACTTC
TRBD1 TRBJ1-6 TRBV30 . CAWSEGQNLGSPLHF TGTGCCTGGAGCGAGGGACAGAACTTAGGTTCACCCCTCCACTTT
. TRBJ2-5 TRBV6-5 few CASSYSQGVKTQYF TGTGCCAGCAGTTACTCGCAGGGTGTAAAGACCCAGTACTTC
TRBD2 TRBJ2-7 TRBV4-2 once CASSQAGEPYEQYF TGTGCCAGCAGTCAAGCGGGAGAGCCGTACGAGCAGTACTTC
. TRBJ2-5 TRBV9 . CASSVVPGLETQYF TGTGCCAGCAGCGTAGTACCTGGGCTAGAGACCCAGTACTTC
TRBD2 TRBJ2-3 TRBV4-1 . CASSQIAGYTDTQYF TGCGCCAGCAGCCAGATAGCGGGATACACAGATACGCAGTATTTT
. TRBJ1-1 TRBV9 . CASSVATGEDAFF TGTGCCAGCAGCGTAGCGACCGGGGAGGATGCTTTCTTT
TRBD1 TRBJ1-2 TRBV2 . CASSYGTGGGWGYTF TGTGCCAGCAGTTACGGGACAGGGGGAGGATGGGGCTACACCTTC
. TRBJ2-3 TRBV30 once CAWSVYSGTDTQYF TGTGCCTGGAGTGTATATAGCGGCACAGATACGCAGTATTTT
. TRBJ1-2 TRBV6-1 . CASSEALGGYGYTF TGTGCCAGCAGTGAAGCGTTGGGGGGGTATGGCTACACCTTC
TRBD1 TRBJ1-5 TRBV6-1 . CASSNRGLNQPQHF TGTGCCAGCAGTAACAGGGGACTGAATCAGCCCCAGCATTTT
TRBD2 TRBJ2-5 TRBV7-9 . CASSLGVAGGSETQYF TGTGCCAGCAGCTTAGGAGTAGCGGGGGGGTCGGAGACCCAGTACTTC
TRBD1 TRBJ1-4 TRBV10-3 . CAIGQGIEKLFF TGTGCCATCGGACAGGGTATCGAAAAACTGTTTTTT
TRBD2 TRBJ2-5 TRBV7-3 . CASSPTSGGETQYF TGTGCCAGCAGCCCGACTAGCGGGGGTGAGACCCAGTACTTC
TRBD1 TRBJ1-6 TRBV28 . CASSSLTGPYNSPLHF TGTGCCAGCAGTTCCCTGACAGGGCCATATAATTCACCCCTCCACTTT
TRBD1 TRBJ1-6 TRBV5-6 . CASSYGQGFSPLHF TGTGCCAGCAGCTATGGACAGGGATTCTCACCCCTCCACTTT
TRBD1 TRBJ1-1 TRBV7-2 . CASSLQGGNTEAFF TGTGCCAGCAGCCTACAGGGGGGGAACACTGAAGCTTTCTTT
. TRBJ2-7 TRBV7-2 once CASSQDITGNYEQYF TGCGCCAGCAGCCAAGATATTACGGGAAACTACGAGCAGTACTTC
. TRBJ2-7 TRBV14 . CASSQHNSYEQYF TGTGCCAGCAGCCAACACAACTCCTACGAGCAGTACTTC
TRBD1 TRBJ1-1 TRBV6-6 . CASTWTGLAFF TGTGCCAGCACTTGGACAGGGCTAGCTTTCTTT
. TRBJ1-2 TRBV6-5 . CASSRNSPPSYTF TGTGCCAGCAGTCGTAACTCCCCACCCAGCTACACCTTC
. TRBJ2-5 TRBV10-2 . CASGSGIGETQYF TGCGCCAGCGGGAGCGGAATAGGAGAGACCCAGTACTTC
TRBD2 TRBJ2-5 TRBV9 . CASSASGGETQYF TGTGCCAGCAGCGCTAGCGGGGGCGAGACCCAGTACTTC
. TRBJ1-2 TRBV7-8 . CASSLVDRFNYGYTF TGTGCCAGCAGCTTAGTTGACAGATTTAACTATGGCTACACCTTC
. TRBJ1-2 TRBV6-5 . CASREVGRASGYTF TGTGCCAGCAGGGAGGTAGGGCGAGCTAGCGGCTACACCTTC
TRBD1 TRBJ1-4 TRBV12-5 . CASAYTSGGEKLFF TGTGCTAGTGCCTATACTTCAGGGGGGGAAAAACTGTTTTTT
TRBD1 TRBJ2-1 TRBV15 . CATSRVPGQGLYNEQFF TGTGCCACCAGCAGAGTCCCGGGACAGGGACTTTACAATGAGCAGTTCTTC
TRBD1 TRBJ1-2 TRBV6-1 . CASMDRGGVVYGYTF TGTGCCAGCATGGACAGGGGTGGGGTTGTTTATGGCTACACCTTC
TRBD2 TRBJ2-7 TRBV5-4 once CASSPSGGTSGYEQYF TGTGCCAGCAGCCCCTCCGGAGGGACTAGCGGGTACGAGCAGTACTTC
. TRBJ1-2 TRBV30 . CAWSRGSYSYTF TGTGCCTGGAGTCGGGGTTCCTATAGCTACACCTTC
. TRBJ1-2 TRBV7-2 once CASSTTGGGPGYTF TGTGCCAGCAGCACCACCGGGGGGGGCCCGGGCTACACCTTC
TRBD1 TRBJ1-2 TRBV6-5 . CASSYTDRGAYGYTF TGTGCCAGCAGTTACACAGACAGGGGAGCCTATGGCTACACCTTC
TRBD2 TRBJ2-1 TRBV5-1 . CASSPGTSGGAGNEQFF TGCGCCAGCAGCCCCGGGACTAGCGGGGGGGCCGGCAATGAGCAGTTCTTC
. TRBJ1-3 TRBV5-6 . CASSQKPPRGTIYF TGTGCCAGCAGCCAGAAGCCCCCCCGGGGCACCATATATTTT
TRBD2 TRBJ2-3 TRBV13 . CASSSLAGGTSTDTQYF TGTGCCAGCAGCTCGCTAGCGGGGGGGACTAGCACAGATACGCAGTATTTT
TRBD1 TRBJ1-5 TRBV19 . CASSYRDRDNQPQHF TGTGCCAGTAGTTACCGGGACAGGGACAATCAGCCCCAGCATTTT
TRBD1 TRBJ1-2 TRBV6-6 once CASTRGSRGFDGYTF TGTGCCAGCACCAGGGGGTCCAGGGGCTTTGATGGCTACACCTTC
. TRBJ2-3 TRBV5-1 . CASNRAGDTQYF TGCGCCAGCAACAGGGCGGGAGATACGCAGTATTTT